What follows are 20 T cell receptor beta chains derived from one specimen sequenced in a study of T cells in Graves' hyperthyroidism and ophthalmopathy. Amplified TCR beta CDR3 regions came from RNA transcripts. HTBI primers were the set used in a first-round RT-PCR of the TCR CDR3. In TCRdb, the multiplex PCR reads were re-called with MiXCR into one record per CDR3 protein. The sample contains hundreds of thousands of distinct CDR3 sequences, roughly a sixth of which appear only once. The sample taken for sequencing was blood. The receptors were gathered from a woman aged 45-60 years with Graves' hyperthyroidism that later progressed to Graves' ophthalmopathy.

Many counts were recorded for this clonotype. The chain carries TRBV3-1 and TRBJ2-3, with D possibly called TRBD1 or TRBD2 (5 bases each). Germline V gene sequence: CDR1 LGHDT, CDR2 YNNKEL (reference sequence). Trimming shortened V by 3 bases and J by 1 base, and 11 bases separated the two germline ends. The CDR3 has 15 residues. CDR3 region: CASSQTGDGTDTQYF. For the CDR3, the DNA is TGTGCCAGCAGCCAGACCGGGGACGGCACAGATACGCAGTATTTT.

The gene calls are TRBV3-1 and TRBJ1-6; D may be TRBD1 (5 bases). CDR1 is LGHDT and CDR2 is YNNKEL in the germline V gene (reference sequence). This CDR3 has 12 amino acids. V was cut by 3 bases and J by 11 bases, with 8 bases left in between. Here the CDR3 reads CASSQGTPPLHF. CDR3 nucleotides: TGTGCCAGCAGCCAGGGGACGCCACCCCTCCACTTT. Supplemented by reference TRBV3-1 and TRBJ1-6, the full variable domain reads DTAVSQTPKYLVTQMGNDKSIKCEQNLGHDTMYWYKQDSKKFLKIMFSYNNKELIINETVPNRFSPKSPDKAHLNLHINSLELGDSAVYFCASSQGTPPLHFGNGTRLTVT.

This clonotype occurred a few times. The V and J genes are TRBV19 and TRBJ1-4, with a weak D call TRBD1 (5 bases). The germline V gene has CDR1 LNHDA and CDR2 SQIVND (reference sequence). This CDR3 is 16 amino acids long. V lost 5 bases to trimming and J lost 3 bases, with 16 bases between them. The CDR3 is CASSWRGPSANEKLFF. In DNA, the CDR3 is TGTGCCAGTAGTTGGAGGGGACCCTCGGCTAATGAAAAACTGTTTTTT.

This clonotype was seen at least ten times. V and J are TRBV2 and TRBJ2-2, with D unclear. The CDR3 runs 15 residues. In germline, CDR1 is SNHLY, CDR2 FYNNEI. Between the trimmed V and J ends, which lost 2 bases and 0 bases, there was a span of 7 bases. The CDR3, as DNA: TGTGCCAGCAGTGAACAGCTGGCGAACACCGGGGAGCTGTTTTTT. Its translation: CASSEQLANTGELFF.

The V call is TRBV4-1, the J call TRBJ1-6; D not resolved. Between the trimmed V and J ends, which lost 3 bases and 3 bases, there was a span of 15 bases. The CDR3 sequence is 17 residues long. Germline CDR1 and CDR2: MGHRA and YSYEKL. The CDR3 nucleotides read TGCGCCAGCAGCCATCACTGGACGGATGTCTATAATTCACCCCTCCACTTT. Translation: CASSHHWTDVYNSPLHF.

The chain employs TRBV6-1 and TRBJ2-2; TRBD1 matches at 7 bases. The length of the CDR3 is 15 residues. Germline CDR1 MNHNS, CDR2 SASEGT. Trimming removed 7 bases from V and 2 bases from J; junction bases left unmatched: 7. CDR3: CASKNGQANTGELFF. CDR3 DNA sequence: TGTGCCAGCAAAAACGGACAGGCAAACACCGGGGAGCTGTTTTTT.

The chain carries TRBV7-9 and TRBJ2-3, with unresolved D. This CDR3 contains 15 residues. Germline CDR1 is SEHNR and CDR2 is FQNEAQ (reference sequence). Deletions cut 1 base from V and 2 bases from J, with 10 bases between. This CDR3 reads CASSLVPGSTDTQYF. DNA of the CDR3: TGTGCCAGCAGCTTAGTACCAGGTTCCACAGATACGCAGTATTTT. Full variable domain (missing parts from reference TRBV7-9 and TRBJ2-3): DTGVSQNPRHKITKRGQNVTFRCDPISEHNRLYWYRQTLGQGPEFLTYFQNEAQLEKSRLLSDRFSAERPKGSFSTLEIQRTEQGDSAMYLCASSLVPGSTDTQYFGPGTRLTVL.

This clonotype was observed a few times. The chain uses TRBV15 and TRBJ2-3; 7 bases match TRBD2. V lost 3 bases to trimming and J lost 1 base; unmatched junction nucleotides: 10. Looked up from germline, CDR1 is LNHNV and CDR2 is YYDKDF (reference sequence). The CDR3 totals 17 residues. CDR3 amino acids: CATSRHISGLRTDTQYF. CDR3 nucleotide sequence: TGTGCCACCAGCAGGCACATATCGGGACTACGCACAGATACGCAGTATTTT.

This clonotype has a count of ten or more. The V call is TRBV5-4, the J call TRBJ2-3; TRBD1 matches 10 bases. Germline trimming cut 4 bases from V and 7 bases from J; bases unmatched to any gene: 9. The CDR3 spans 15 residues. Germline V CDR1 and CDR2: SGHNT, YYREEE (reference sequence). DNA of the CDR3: TGTGCCAGCAGCCATGGGGACAGGGGCGTGAATACGCAGTATTTT. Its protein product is CASSHGDRGVNTQYF.

DNA for the CDR3: TGTGCCAGCAGCGTAGAAGGGGACTTCAATCAGCCCCAGCATTTT. This codes for CASSVEGDFNQPQHF. The genes are TRBV9 and TRBJ1-5; the D gene is possibly TRBD1 (5 bases). Germline CDR1 reads SGDLS; CDR2 reads YYNGEE. The CDR3 covers 15 residues. The germline V and J ends were trimmed by 0 bases and 3 bases, with 10 bases remaining between them. The full variable domain, completed using reference TRBV9 and TRBJ1-5, is DSGVTQTPKHLITATGQRVTLRCSPRSGDLSVYWYQQSLDQGLQFLIQYYNGEERAKGNILERFSAQQFPDLHSELNLSSLELGDSALYFCASSVEGDFNQPQHFGDGTRLSIL.

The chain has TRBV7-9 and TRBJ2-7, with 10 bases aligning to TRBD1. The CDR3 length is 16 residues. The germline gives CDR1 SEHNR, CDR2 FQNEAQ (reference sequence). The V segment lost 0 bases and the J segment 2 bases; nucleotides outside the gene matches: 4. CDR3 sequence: CASSLAVGQGAYEQYF. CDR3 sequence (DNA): TGTGCCAGCAGCTTAGCAGTAGGACAGGGGGCCTACGAGCAGTACTTC.

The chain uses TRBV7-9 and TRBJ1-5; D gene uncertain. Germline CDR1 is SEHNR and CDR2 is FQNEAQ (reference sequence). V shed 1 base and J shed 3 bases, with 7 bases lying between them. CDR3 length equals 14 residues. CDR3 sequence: CASSLGVPNQPQHF. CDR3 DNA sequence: TGTGCCAGCAGCTTAGGGGTTCCCAATCAGCCCCAGCATTTT.

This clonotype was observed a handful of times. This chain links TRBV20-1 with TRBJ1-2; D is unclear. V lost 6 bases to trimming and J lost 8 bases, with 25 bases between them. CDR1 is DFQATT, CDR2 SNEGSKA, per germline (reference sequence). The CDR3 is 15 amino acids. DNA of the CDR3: TGCAGTGCCCTCGGCCTAATCACGGGGAATTGGGGCTACACCTTC. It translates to CSALGLITGNWGYTF.

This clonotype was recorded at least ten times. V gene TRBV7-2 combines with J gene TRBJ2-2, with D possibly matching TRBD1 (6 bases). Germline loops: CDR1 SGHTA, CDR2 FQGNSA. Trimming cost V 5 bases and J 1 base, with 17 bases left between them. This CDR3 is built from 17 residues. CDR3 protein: CASSRIPRTVNTGELFF. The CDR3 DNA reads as TGTGCCAGCAGCCGGATACCTAGGACAGTGAACACCGGGGAGCTGTTTTTT.

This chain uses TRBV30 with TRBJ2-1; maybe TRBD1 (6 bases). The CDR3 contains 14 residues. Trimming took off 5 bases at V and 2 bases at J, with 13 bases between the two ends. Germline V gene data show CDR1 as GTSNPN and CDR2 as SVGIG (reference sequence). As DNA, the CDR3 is TGTGCCTGGCTCGCCGGGACACCCTACAATGAGCAGTTCTTC. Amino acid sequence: CAWLAGTPYNEQFF.

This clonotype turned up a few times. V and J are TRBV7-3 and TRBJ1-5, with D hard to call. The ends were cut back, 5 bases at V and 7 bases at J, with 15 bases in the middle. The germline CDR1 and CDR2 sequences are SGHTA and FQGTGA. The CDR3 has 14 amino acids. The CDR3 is CASSQEIGEQPQHF. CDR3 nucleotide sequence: TGTGCCAGCAGCCAAGAGATTGGGGAGCAGCCCCAGCATTTT.

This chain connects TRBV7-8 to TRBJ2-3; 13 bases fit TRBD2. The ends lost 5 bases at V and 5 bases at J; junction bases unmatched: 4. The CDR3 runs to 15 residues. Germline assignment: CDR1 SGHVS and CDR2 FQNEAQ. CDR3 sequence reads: CASSAGLAGQDTQYF. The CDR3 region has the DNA TGTGCCAGCAGCGCGGGACTAGCGGGACAAGATACGCAGTATTTT. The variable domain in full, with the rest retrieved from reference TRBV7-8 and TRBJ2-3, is GAGVSQSPRYKVAKRGQDVALRCDPISGHVSLFWYQQALGQGPEFLTYFQNEAQLDKSGLPSDRFFAERPEGSVSTLKIQRTQQEDSAVYLCASSAGLAGQDTQYFGPGTRLTVL.

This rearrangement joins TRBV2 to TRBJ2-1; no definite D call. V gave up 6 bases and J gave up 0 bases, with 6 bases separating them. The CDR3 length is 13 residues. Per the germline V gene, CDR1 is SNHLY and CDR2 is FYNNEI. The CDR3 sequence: CASRVSSYNEQFF. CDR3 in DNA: TGTGCCAGCAGGGTAAGCTCCTACAATGAGCAGTTCTTC.

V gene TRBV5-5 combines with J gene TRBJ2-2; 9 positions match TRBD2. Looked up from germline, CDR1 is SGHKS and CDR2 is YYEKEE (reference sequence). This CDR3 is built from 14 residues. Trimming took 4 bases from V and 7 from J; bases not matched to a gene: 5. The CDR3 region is CASSGGGAFGELFF. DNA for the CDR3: TGTGCCAGCAGCGGCGGGGGGGCTTTCGGGGAGCTGTTTTTT. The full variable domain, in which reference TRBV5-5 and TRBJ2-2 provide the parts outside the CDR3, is DAGVTQSPTHLIKTRGQQVTLRCSPISGHKSVSWYQQVLGQGPQFIFQYYEKEERGRGNFPDRFSARQFPNYSSELNVNALLLGDSALYLCASSGGGAFGELFFGEGSRLTVL.

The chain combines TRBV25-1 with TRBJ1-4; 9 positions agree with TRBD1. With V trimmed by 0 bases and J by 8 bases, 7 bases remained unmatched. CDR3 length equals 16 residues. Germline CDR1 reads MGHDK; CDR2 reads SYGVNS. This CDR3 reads CASSEYRGQGDEKLFF. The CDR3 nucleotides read TGTGCCAGCAGTGAATATAGGGGACAGGGTGACGAAAAACTGTTTTTT.